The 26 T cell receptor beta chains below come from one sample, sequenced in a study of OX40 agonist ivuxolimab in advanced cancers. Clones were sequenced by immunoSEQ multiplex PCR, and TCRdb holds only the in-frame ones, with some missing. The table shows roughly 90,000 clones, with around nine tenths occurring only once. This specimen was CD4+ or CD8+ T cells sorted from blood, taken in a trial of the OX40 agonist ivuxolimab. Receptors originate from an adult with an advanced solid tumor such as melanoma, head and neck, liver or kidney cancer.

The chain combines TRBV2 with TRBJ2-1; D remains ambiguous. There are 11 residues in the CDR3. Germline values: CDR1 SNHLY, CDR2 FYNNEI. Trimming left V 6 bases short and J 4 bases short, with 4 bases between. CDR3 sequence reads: CASRPYNEQFF. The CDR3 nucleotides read TGTGCCAGCAGACCGTACAATGAGCAGTTCTTC.

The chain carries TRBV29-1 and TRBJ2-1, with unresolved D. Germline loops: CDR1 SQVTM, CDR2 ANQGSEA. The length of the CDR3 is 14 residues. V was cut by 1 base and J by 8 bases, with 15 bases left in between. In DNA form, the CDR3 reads TGCAGCGTTGAAGGTCCCGTCGCGACCTATGAGCAGTTCTTC. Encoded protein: CSVEGPVATYEQFF.

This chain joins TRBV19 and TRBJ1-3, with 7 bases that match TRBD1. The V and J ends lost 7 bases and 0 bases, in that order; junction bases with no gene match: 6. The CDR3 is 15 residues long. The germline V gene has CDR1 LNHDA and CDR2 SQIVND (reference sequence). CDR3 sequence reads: CASKTNRGSGNTIYF. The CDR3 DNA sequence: TGTGCCAGTAAAACGAACAGGGGCTCTGGAAACACCATATATTTT.

CDR3 loop: CASSLNRVSNQPQHF. The CDR3 nucleotides read TGTGCCAGCAGCCTAAACAGGGTGAGCAATCAGCCCCAGCATTTT. The chain couples TRBV2 to TRBJ1-5; tentative D call: TRBD1 (6 bases). V was trimmed by 6 bases and J by 1 base, leaving 13 bases between them. This CDR3 spans 15 amino acids. CDR1 and CDR2 (germline): SNHLY, FYNNEI.

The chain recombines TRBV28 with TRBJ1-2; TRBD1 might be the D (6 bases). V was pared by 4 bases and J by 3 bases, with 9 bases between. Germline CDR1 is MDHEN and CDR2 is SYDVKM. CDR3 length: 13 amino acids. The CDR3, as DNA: TGTGCCAGCAGTTCAACAGGGTACTATGGCTACACCTTC. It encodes CASSSTGYYGYTF.

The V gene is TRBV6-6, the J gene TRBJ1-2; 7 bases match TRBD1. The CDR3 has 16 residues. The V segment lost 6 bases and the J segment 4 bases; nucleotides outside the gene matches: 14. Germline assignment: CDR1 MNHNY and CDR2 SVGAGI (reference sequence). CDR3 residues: CASSPSRQGVIYGYTF. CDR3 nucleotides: TGTGCCAGCAGCCCATCAAGACAGGGTGTAATCTATGGCTACACCTTC.

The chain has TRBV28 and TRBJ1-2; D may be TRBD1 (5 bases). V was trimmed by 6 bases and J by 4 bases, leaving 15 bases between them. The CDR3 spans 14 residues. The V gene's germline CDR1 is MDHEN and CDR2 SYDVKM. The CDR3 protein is CASSVGETAYGYTF. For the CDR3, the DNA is TGTGCCAGCAGCGTGGGGGAAACCGCCTATGGCTACACCTTC.

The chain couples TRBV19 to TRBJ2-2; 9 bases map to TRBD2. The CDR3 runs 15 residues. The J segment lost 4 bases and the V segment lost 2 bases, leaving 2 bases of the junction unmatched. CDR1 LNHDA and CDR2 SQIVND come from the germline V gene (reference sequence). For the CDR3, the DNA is TGTGCCAGTAGTATACTTAGCGGGAGCACCGGGGAGCTGTTTTTT. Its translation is CASSILSGSTGELFF.

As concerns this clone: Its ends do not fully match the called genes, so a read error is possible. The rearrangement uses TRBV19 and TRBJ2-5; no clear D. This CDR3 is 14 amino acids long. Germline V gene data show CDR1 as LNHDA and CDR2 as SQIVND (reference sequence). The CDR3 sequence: CASSPDRAQGTQYF. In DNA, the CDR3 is TGTGCCAGTAGTCCAGACCGGGCTCAAGGGACCCAGTACTTC. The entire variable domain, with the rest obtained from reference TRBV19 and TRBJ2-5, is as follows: DGGITQSPKYLFRKEGQNVTLSCEQNLNHDAMYWYRQDPGQGLRLIYYSQIVNDFQKGDIAEGYSVSREKKESFPLTVTSAQKNPTAFYLCASSPDRAQGTQYFGPGTRLLVL.

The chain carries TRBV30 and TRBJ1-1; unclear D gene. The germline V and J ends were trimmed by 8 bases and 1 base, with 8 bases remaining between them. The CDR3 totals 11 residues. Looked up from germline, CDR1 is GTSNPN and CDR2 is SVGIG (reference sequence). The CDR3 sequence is CAAERNTEAFF. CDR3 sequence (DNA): TGTGCCGCTGAGAGGAACACTGAAGCTTTCTTT. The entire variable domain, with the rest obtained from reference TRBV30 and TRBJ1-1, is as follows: SQTIHQWPATLVQPVGSPLSLECTVEGTSNPNLYWYRQAAGRGLQLLFYSVGIGQISSEVPQNLSASRPQDRQFILSSKKLLLSDSGFYLCAAERNTEAFFGQGTRLTVV.

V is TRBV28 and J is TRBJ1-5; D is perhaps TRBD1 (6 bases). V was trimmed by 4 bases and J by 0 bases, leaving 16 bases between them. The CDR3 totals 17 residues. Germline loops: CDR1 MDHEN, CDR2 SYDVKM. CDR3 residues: CASSYLPTGYSNQPQHF. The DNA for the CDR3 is TGTGCCAGCAGTTATCTTCCGACAGGCTATAGCAATCAGCCCCAGCATTTT.

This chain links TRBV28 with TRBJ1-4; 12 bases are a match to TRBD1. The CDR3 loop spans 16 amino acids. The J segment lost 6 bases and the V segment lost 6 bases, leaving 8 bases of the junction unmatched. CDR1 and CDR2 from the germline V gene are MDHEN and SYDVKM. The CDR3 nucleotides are TGTGCCAGCAGACCTGGGACAGGGGGCAGTTATGAAAAACTGTTTTTT. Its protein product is CASRPGTGGSYEKLFF.

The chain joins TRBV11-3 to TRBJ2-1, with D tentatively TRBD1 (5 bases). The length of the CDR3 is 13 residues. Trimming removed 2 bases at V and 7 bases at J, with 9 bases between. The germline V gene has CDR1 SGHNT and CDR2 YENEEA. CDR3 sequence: CASSLSRVNEQFF. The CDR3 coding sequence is TGTGCCAGCAGCTTATCCAGGGTGAATGAGCAGTTCTTC.

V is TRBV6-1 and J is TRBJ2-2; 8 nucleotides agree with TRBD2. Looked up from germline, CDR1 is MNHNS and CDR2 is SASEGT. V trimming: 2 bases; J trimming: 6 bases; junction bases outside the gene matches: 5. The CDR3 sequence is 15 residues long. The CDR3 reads CASSEKREPPGELFF. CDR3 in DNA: TGTGCCAGCAGTGAAAAGCGGGAGCCGCCCGGGGAGCTGTTTTTT.

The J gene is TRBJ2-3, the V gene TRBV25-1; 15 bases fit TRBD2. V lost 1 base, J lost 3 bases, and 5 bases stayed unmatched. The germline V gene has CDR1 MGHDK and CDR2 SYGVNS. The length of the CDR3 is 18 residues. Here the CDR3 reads CASSESRTSGGVTDTQYF. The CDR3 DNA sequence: TGTGCCAGCAGTGAATCCCGGACTAGCGGGGGGGTGACAGATACGCAGTATTTT. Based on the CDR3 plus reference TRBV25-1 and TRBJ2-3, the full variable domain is EADIYQTPRYLVIGTGKKITLECSQTMGHDKMYWYQQDPGMELHLIHYSYGVNSTEKGDLSSESTVSRIRTEHFPLTLESARPSHTSQYLCASSESRTSGGVTDTQYFGPGTRLTVL.

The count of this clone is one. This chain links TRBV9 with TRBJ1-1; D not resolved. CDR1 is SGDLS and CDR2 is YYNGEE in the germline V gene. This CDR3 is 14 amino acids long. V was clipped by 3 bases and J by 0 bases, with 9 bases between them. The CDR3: CASSALIMNTEAFF. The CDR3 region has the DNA TGTGCCAGCAGCGCCCTTATCATGAACACTGAAGCTTTCTTT.

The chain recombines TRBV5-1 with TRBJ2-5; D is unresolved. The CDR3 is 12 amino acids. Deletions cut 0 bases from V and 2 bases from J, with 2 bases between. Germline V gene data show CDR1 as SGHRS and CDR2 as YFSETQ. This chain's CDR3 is CASSLGQETQYF. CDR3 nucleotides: TGCGCCAGCAGCTTGGGTCAAGAGACCCAGTACTTC.

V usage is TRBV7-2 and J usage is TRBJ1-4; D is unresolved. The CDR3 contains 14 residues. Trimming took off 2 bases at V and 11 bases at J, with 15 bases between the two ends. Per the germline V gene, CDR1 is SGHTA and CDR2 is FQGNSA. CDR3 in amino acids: CASSLSSTRTKLFF. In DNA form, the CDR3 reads TGTGCCAGCAGCTTATCTTCCACGCGGACGAAACTGTTTTTT.

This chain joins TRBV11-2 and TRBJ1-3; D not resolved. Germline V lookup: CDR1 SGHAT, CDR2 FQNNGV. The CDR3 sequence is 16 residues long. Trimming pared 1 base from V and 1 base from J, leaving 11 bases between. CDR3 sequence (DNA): TGTGCCAGCAGCTTAGCAGCGTCGACGTCTGGAAACACCATATATTTT. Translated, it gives CASSLAASTSGNTIYF.

The CDR3 reads CAWSHAGGRGTQYF. DNA of the CDR3: TGTGCCTGGAGTCACGCAGGGGGCAGGGGGACCCAGTACTTC. This chain connects TRBV30 to TRBJ2-5; 8 positions agree with TRBD1. The CDR3 totals 14 residues. Trimming at V came to 2 bases and at J to 7 bases, leaving 9 bases not matched to a gene. Germline V CDR1 and CDR2: GTSNPN, SVGIG (reference sequence).

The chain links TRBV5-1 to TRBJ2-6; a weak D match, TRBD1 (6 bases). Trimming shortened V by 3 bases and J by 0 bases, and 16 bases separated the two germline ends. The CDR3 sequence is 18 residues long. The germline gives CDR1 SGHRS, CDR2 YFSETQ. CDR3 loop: CASSSRQARRSGANVLTF. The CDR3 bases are TGCGCCAGCAGCTCACGACAGGCCCGCCGCTCTGGGGCCAACGTCCTGACTTTC.

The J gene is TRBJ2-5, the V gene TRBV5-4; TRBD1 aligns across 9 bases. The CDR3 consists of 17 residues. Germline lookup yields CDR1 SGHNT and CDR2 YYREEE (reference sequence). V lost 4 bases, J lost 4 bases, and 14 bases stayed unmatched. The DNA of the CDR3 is TGTGCCAGCAGCCCCGCTCCACAGGGGGCCTTGGGAGAGACCCAGTACTTC. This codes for CASSPAPQGALGETQYF.

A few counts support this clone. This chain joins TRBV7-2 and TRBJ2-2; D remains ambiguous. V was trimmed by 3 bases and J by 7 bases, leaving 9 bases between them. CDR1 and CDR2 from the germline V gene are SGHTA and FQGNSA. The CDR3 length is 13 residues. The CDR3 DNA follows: TGTGCCAGCAGCTTCTCCCAGAGCGGGGAGCTGTTTTTT. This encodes CASSFSQSGELFF.

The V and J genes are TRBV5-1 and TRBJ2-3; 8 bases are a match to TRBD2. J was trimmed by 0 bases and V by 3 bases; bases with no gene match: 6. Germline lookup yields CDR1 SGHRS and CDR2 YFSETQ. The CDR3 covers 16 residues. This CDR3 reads CASSSGQRESTDTQYF. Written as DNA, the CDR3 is TGCGCCAGCAGCTCAGGACAGCGGGAGAGCACAGATACGCAGTATTTT. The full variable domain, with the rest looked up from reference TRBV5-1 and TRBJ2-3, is KAGVTQTPRYLIKTRGQQVTLSCSPISGHRSVSWYQQTPGQGLQFLFEYFSETQRNKGNFPGRFSGRQFSNSRSEMNVSTLELGDSALYLCASSSGQRESTDTQYFGPGTRLTVL.

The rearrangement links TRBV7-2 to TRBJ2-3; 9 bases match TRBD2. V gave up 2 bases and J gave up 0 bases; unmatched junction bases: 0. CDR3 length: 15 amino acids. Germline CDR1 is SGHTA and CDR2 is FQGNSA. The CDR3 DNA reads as TGTGCCAGCAGCTTACTAGCGGGGAGCACAGATACGCAGTATTTT. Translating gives CASSLLAGSTDTQYF.

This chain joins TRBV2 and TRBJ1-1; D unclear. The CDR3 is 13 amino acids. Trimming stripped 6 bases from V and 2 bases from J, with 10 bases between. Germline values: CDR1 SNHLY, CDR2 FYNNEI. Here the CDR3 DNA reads TGTGCCAGCAGCCAAACACACAACACTGAAGCTTTCTTT. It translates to CASSQTHNTEAFF.